One and the same sample provided the 29 T cell receptor beta chains below, sequenced in a study of shared clonotypes between healthy human individuals. The protocol was immunoSEQ multiplex PCR, while the TCRdb copy is restricted to in-frame clones and leaves out a portion. The data hold roughly 220,000 clones, with over 60% observed a single time. The specimen sequenced was memory CD4+ T cells sorted from blood. Stated subset: CD45RA-negative fraction. The receptors come from a man younger than 40 in good health.

The chain couples TRBV29-1 to TRBJ1-2; the D is unclear. The ends were cut back, 4 bases at V and 8 bases at J, with 14 bases in the middle. The CDR3 runs 12 residues. CDR1 SQVTM and CDR2 ANQGSEA come from the germline V gene. CDR3 coding DNA: TGCAGCGTTGTCGGGCAGAAAGGAGGCTACACCTTC. Translation: CSVVGQKGGYTF.

This rearrangement joins TRBV6-6 to TRBJ2-3, with TRBD2 matching 9 bases. The CDR3 has 15 residues. V dropped 0 bases and J dropped 8; count of bases not matched to a gene: 6. Germline loops: CDR1 MNHNY, CDR2 SVGAGI (reference sequence). CDR3: CASSYSSGSRGTQYF. The DNA of the CDR3 is TGTGCCAGCAGTTACTCTAGCGGGAGTAGGGGTACGCAGTATTTT.

Remarks on this clone: At the DNA level, this CDR3 is encoded by other sequences in the same sample as well. The chain combines TRBV5-1 with TRBJ2-5; the match to TRBD2 covers 13 bases. Germline V gene data show CDR1 as SGHRS and CDR2 as YFSETQ. V trimming: 1 base; J trimming: 5 bases; junction bases outside the gene matches: 2. The CDR3 extends over 15 amino acids. The CDR3 coding sequence is TGCGCCAGCAGCTTGACTAGCGGGAGGGGGGAGACCCAGTACTTC. Amino acids: CASSLTSGRGETQYF.

V gene TRBV5-6 combines with J gene TRBJ2-7; TRBD2 aligns across 12 bases. Germline V gene data show CDR1 as SGHDT and CDR2 as YYEEEE. V trimming: 3 bases; J trimming: 4 bases; junction bases outside the gene matches: 5. The CDR3 spans 15 residues. CDR3 region: CASSWTSGISYEQYF. CDR3 bases: TGTGCCAGCAGCTGGACTAGCGGGATTTCTTACGAGCAGTACTTC.

On this clone: Distinct nucleotide sequences in the sample also encode this CDR3. The chain recombines TRBV11-3 with TRBJ2-2; TRBD1 matches 8 bases. With V trimmed by 1 base and J by 1 base, 2 bases remained unmatched. CDR1 is SGHNT and CDR2 is YENEEA in the germline V gene. This CDR3 is built from 16 residues. CDR3: CASSLVGQGNTGELFF. CDR3 DNA: TGTGCCAGCAGCTTAGTTGGACAGGGGAACACCGGGGAGCTGTTTTTT.

The J gene is TRBJ2-7, the V gene TRBV5-6; TRBD2 matches at 9 bases. This CDR3 comprises 15 residues. Trimming at V came to 2 bases and at J to 3 bases, leaving 6 bases not matched to a gene. Germline lookup yields CDR1 SGHDT and CDR2 YYEEEE. The CDR3 protein is CASSLPPTSGYEQYF. In DNA, the CDR3 is TGTGCCAGCAGCTTACCGCCGACTAGCGGCTACGAGCAGTACTTC.

The rearrangement joins TRBV11-2 to TRBJ2-1; 7 bases align to TRBD2. V lost 1 base and J lost 4; bases outside the gene matches: 4. The CDR3 totals 15 residues. Germline CDR1 reads SGHAT; CDR2 reads FQNNGV. This CDR3 is CASSLAAGIYNEQFF. For the CDR3, the DNA is TGTGCCAGCAGCTTAGCAGCGGGAATATACAATGAGCAGTTCTTC.

The chain uses TRBV28 and TRBJ2-7, with D maybe TRBD2 (6 bases). The germline V gene has CDR1 MDHEN and CDR2 SYDVKM. The CDR3 is 15 amino acids. V was pared by 5 bases and J by 3 bases, with 17 bases between. DNA for the CDR3: TGTGCCAGCAGTCCTGGGGGGACGGAAAGCTACGAGCAGTACTTC. Translating gives CASSPGGTESYEQYF.

This rearrangement joins TRBV2 to TRBJ2-2; no clear D. CDR3 length: 15 residues. Per germline, CDR1 SNHLY and CDR2 FYNNEI. V lost 1 base, J lost 4 bases, and 10 bases lay in between. The DNA of the CDR3 is TGTGCCAGCAGTGAAGGGAAAGTGAGCACCGGGGAGCTGTTTTTT. Its translation is CASSEGKVSTGELFF.

The chain joins TRBV7-2 to TRBJ2-5, with a weak D call TRBD2 (5 bases). Trimming took off 7 bases at V and 5 bases at J, with 20 bases between the two ends. The CDR3 is 15 residues long. CDR1 is SGHTA and CDR2 is FQGNSA in the germline V gene. The CDR3 DNA is TGTGCCAGCACCGCGGACGCGGGTGGCACGGAGACCCAGTACTTC. This codes for CASTADAGGTETQYF.

The chain has TRBV28 and TRBJ1-5; unclear D gene. Germline V gene data show CDR1 as MDHEN and CDR2 as SYDVKM. Trimming left V 1 base short and J 2 bases short, with 12 bases between. The CDR3 spans 16 residues. CDR3 loop: CASSLSHRWGNQPQHF. DNA of the CDR3: TGTGCCAGCAGTTTATCCCACCGCTGGGGCAATCAGCCCCAGCATTTT.

The rearrangement links TRBV6-4 to TRBJ2-1; TRBD1 aligns across 7 bases. The CDR3 runs 16 residues. The germline CDR1 and CDR2 sequences are MRHNA and SNTAGT. V lost 4 bases and J lost 6; bases outside the gene matches: 12. As DNA, the CDR3 is TGTGCCAGCAGTGTCCTCAAGGGGGCCTCCACCAATGAGCAGTTCTTC. Residues: CASSVLKGASTNEQFF.

The V call is TRBV5-4, the J call TRBJ2-3, with 8 bases aligning to TRBD2. The CDR3 has 17 residues. Germline values: CDR1 SGHNT, CDR2 YYREEE (reference sequence). After removal of 1 base from V and 2 bases from J, the junction contained 9 bases not matched to a gene. The CDR3 nucleotides are TGTGCCAGCAGCTTGACCGGGAGGGGGGCTACCACAGATACGCAGTATTTT. It translates to CASSLTGRGATTDTQYF.

This clone was recorded at least ten times. The gene calls are TRBV27 and TRBJ1-1; 10 bases are shared with TRBD1. With 5 bases clipped from V and 5 bases from J, the junction kept 11 bases outside the gene matches. Germline CDR1 MNHEY, CDR2 SMNVEV (reference sequence). The CDR3 loop spans 16 amino acids. CDR3 in DNA: TGTGCCAGCAGTCCAACCCGGGACAGGGGATTAACTGAAGCTTTCTTT. Translated, it gives CASSPTRDRGLTEAFF.

The count of this clone is one. The CDR3 spells CATSLGIHRDGFTDTQYF. CDR3 nucleotide sequence: TGTGCCACCAGCCTGGGCATACATCGGGACGGATTCACAGATACGCAGTATTTT. V gene TRBV15 combines with J gene TRBJ2-3, with D perhaps assigned TRBD1 or TRBD2 (5 bases each). From germline, CDR1 is LNHNV and CDR2 YYDKDF (reference sequence). Trimming shortened V by 5 bases and J by 2 bases, and 23 bases separated the two germline ends. CDR3 size: 18 residues.

The chain recombines TRBV6-1 with TRBJ1-5; D is undetermined. V was cut by 0 bases and J by 7 bases, with 7 bases left in between. The CDR3 length is 13 residues. Germline lookup yields CDR1 MNHNS and CDR2 SASEGT. The CDR3 bases are TGTGCCAGCAGTGAAGCGATATGGCAGCCCCAGCATTTT. It is translated as CASSEAIWQPQHF.

The chain uses TRBV19 and TRBJ1-5, with D possibly TRBD1 on 5 matching bases. V was pared by 1 base and J by 6 bases, with 13 bases between. The CDR3 sequence is 15 residues long. From germline, CDR1 is LNHDA and CDR2 SQIVND (reference sequence). The CDR3 DNA reads TGTGCCAGTAGTATAGGGCAGGGAACTGGTCAGCCCCAGCATTTT. Protein product: CASSIGQGTGQPQHF.

This sequence joins TRBV28 and TRBJ1-3; unclear D gene. Per germline, CDR1 MDHEN and CDR2 SYDVKM. Deletions cut 1 base from V and 4 bases from J, with 11 bases between. The CDR3 spans 15 residues. The CDR3 region is CASSLLGSSGNTIYF. In DNA, the CDR3 is TGTGCCAGCAGTTTATTGGGGTCGTCAGGAAACACCATATATTTT.

This clone has a handful of counts. The J gene is TRBJ2-7, the V gene TRBV7-9; D possibly corresponds to TRBD1 (5 bases). The CDR3 sequence is 15 residues long. The germline V and J ends were trimmed by 5 bases and 0 bases, with 14 bases remaining between them. Per germline, CDR1 SEHNR and CDR2 FQNEAQ (reference sequence). The CDR3 region has the DNA TGTGCCAGCAGCCGAACAGGATTACACTCCTACGAGCAGTACTTC. Residues: CASSRTGLHSYEQYF.

The rearrangement joins TRBV18 to TRBJ2-5; possibly TRBD2 for D (7 bases). CDR3 length equals 15 residues. The germline V and J ends were trimmed by 2 bases and 5 bases, with 15 bases remaining between them. The germline CDR1 and CDR2 sequences are KGHSH and LQKENI. The CDR3: CASSPRDTAGETQYF. CDR3 DNA: TGTGCCAGCTCACCAAGGGACACAGCGGGGGAGACCCAGTACTTC.

This chain uses TRBV7-9 with TRBJ2-7, with a weak D call TRBD2 (6 bases). The CDR3 totals 12 residues. V shed 11 bases and J shed 2 bases, with 13 bases lying between them. Germline CDR1 and CDR2: SEHNR and FQNEAQ (reference sequence). CDR3 nucleotides: TGTGCCGCGGAGGGAAAAACCTACGAGCAGTACTTC. Amino acid sequence: CAAEGKTYEQYF.

The gene calls are TRBV10-3 and TRBJ2-1, with 10 bases identical to TRBD2. Losses at the gene ends were 6 bases for V and 2 bases for J; bases not matched to a gene: 4. CDR3 length: 15 residues. In germline, CDR1 is ENHRY, CDR2 SYGVKD. In DNA, the CDR3 is TGTGCCATCAGAGCCGGGACTAGCGCCTACAATGAGCAGTTCTTC. Translation: CAIRAGTSAYNEQFF.

This clone was recorded only once. The V call is TRBV5-6, the J call TRBJ2-2; tentatively, D is TRBD1 (6 bases). CDR1 is SGHDT and CDR2 is YYEEEE in the germline V gene. Trimming cost V 0 bases and J 1 base, with 13 bases left between them. This CDR3 is built from 17 residues. The CDR3 sequence: CASSLGIQGRNTGELFF. The CDR3, as DNA: TGTGCCAGCAGCTTGGGTATCCAGGGGAGGAACACCGGGGAGCTGTTTTTT. The full variable domain, its missing parts supplied by reference TRBV5-6 and TRBJ2-2, is DAGVTQSPTHLIKTRGQQVTLRCSPKSGHDTVSWYQQALGQGPQFIFQYYEEEERQRGNFPDRFSGHQFPNYSSELNVNALLLGDSALYLCASSLGIQGRNTGELFFGEGSRLTVL.

There are a few counts of this clone. The chain couples TRBV7-2 to TRBJ1-5; D is perhaps TRBD1 (5 bases). Trimming pared 4 bases from V and 4 bases from J, leaving 14 bases between. This CDR3 spans 15 amino acids. Germline V gene data show CDR1 as SGHTA and CDR2 as FQGNSA. In DNA, the CDR3 is TGTGCCAGCAGCTCGGGAGGCAGGGATAATCAGCCCCAGCATTTT. Amino acid sequence: CASSSGGRDNQPQHF. The full variable domain, its missing parts supplied by reference TRBV7-2 and TRBJ1-5, is GAGVSQSPSNKVTEKGKDVELRCDPISGHTALYWYRQSLGQGLEFLIYFQGNSAPDKSGLPSDRFSAERTGGSVSTLTIQRTQQEDSAVYLCASSSGGRDNQPQHFGDGTRLSIL.

This clone showed up just once. The rearrangement links TRBV27 to TRBJ2-3; 7 bases align to TRBD2. V was pared by 11 bases and J by 1 base, with 9 bases of the junction left unmatched. Looked up from germline, CDR1 is MNHEY and CDR2 is SMNVEV (reference sequence). The CDR3 has 14 residues. The CDR3 reads CACWGGLGTDTQYF. CDR3 DNA: TGTGCCTGCTGGGGGGGGTTGGGCACAGATACGCAGTATTTT.

V gene TRBV7-8 combines with J gene TRBJ2-3; tentative D call: TRBD1 (5 bases). V shed 2 bases and J shed 8 bases, with 8 bases lying between them. The CDR3 spans 12 residues. The germline V gene encodes CDR1 SGHVS and CDR2 FQNEAQ. The DNA of the CDR3 is TGTGCCAGCAGCTTACAGGGCAGTACGCAGTATTTT. Protein sequence: CASSLQGSTQYF.

This clone was observed a single time. V gene TRBV19 combines with J gene TRBJ2-5; 8 bases are a match to TRBD2. CDR3 length: 17 amino acids. Losses at the gene ends were 6 bases for V and 4 bases for J; bases not matched to a gene: 16. CDR1 is LNHDA, CDR2 SQIVND, per germline (reference sequence). CDR3 bases: TGTGCCAGTAGGACGAACAAAGCGGGAGTTTTAGGAGAGACCCAGTACTTC. This encodes CASRTNKAGVLGETQYF.

This clone showed up just a few times. The rearrangement links TRBV5-5 to TRBJ1-1; 7 nucleotides line up with TRBD1. This CDR3 comprises 15 residues. The V and J ends lost 4 bases and 1 base, in that order; junction bases with no gene match: 7. Per germline, CDR1 SGHKS and CDR2 YYEKEE (reference sequence). CDR3 coding DNA: TGTGCCAGCAGCGGGGCGGGACAGACGAACACTGAAGCTTTCTTT. The encoded protein is CASSGAGQTNTEAFF.

This clone was observed a handful of times. The V and J genes are TRBV11-2 and TRBJ2-2; 8 nucleotides align to TRBD2. This CDR3 has 15 residues. The V gene's germline CDR1 is SGHAT and CDR2 FQNNGV. V was pared by 3 bases and J by 8 bases, with 8 bases of the junction left unmatched. The CDR3 DNA reads TGTGCCAGCAGCTTTAGCGGGACCGACCAGGGGGAGCTGTTTTTT. This encodes CASSFSGTDQGELFF.